This T cell receptor (beta chain) appears in the sequencing data of a study of blood T cells in healthy people across ages. Through a sample-barcoded 5' primer and a J-beta primer mix, a second PCR was run for roughly 7 to 11 cycles. TCRdb processed the 5' RACE reads anew with MiXCR; each CDR3 protein has one entry. The sample holds some 780,000 distinct CDR3 sequences; approximately 60% are singletons and the top ten take roughly 24%. Sample: blood. This TCR derives from a man between 35 and 55 years old in good health.

The CDR3, as DNA: TGTGCCAGCAGCCCGCGCCCTAGCGGGAACTCCTACAATGAGCAGTTCTTC. Its translation is CASSPRPSGNSYNEQFF. This sequence joins TRBV7-3 and TRBJ2-1, with TRBD2 matching over 9 bases. Germline lookup yields CDR1 SGHTA and CDR2 FQGTGA. The CDR3 has 17 amino acids. The V and J ends lost 5 bases and 0 bases, in that order; junction bases with no gene match: 8.